This passage covers 20 T cell receptor gamma chains from one sample sequenced in a study of γδ T cells in repeated Plasmodium falciparum infection. Bulk repertoires came from Vgamma9/Vdelta2+ or Vdelta2-negative gammadelta T cells flow-sorted from PBMC. TCRdb reran clone calling via CATT on the multiplex PCR reads. The repertoire holds roughly 13,000 gamma-chain clones, roughly 1.5% seen once, with 28% in the top ten. The source material was gamma-delta T cells from blood. Receptor source: a pool of human donors (malaria-infected and uninfected, not separated).

By its share, this clone is medium-sized (0.01 to 0.1%). The J gene is TRGJ1 or TRGJ2, the V gene TRGV3. Germline CDR1 and CDR2: VTNTFY and YDVSTARD (reference sequence). The CDR3 is 13 amino acids. With 4 bases clipped from V and 4 bases from J, the junction kept 7 bases outside the gene matches. CDR3 sequence (DNA): TGTGCCACCTGGGAGTTATTATATTATAAGAAACTCTTT. Translation: CATWELLYYKKLF.

This clone was observed a handful of times. TCRdb lists the protein of a much larger clone for this DNA, which differs at residue 2, so this is likely a read error; the protein given here is translated from the DNA itself. This chain connects TRGV9 to TRGJ1 or TRGJ2. TCRdb carries no J gene annotation; the J gene was assigned here by matching the DNA with germline. Germline CDR1 is GITISATS and CDR2 is ISYDGTV (reference sequence). The CDR3 loop spans 13 amino acids. The CDR3 DNA reads TGTACCTTGTGGTTCCCCTATTATTATAAGAAACTCTTT. Its protein is CTLWFPYYYKKLF.

This clone was seen more than once but under ten times. TCRdb shows a much larger clone's protein in place of this DNA's translation, and the two differ at residue 8, likely through a read error; the protein shown is translated from the DNA. V gene TRGV9 combines with J gene TRGJ1 or TRGJ2. Matching the DNA to germline supplied the J gene, which TCRdb does not give. The CDR3 is 16 residues long. Per the germline V gene, CDR1 is GITISATS and CDR2 is ISYDGTV (reference sequence). V was pared by 1 base and J by 0 bases, with 9 bases of the junction left unmatched. The CDR3 DNA reads TGTGCCTTGTGGGAGGTCCACCACGAGAATTATTATAAGAAACTCTTT. It codes for CALWEVHHENYYKKLF.

About this clone: This DNA's translation and the protein TCRdb lists, from a much larger clone, do not match at residue 11, likely due to a read error; the protein shown is translated from the DNA. The rearrangement uses TRGV9 and TRGJP. TCRdb carries no J gene annotation; the J gene was assigned here by matching the DNA with germline. CDR1 and CDR2 from the germline V gene are GITISATS and ISYDGTV (reference sequence). This CDR3 is built from 16 residues. This CDR3 is CALWEGDELGEKIKVF. The CDR3 DNA reads as TGTGCCTTGTGGGAGGGCGATGAGTTGGGCGAAAAAATCAAGGTATTT.

There are many counts of this clone. A far larger clone is one nucleotide away, so this likely arose from a read error. In the same sample, other DNA sequences code for this CDR3. This chain uses TRGV3 with TRGJ1 or TRGJ2. The CDR3 is made up of 11 amino acids. The junction had 3 bases not matched to a gene; V was cut back by 3 bases and J by 7 bases. CDR1 is VTNTFY and CDR2 is YDVSTARD in the germline V gene (reference sequence). CDR3 amino acids: CATWDGYKKLF. In DNA form, the CDR3 reads TGTGCCACCTGGGACGGCTATAAGAAACTCTTT.

This clone has just a few counts. A far larger clone is only one base removed, so a read error is likely. This specimen includes other DNA sequences encoding the same CDR3. The V gene is TRGV9, but the J gene lacks a call. The germline CDR1 and CDR2 sequences are GITISATS and ISYDGTV (reference sequence). There are 17 residues in the CDR3. In DNA form, the CDR3 reads TGTGCCTTGTGGGACCCCGCCCAAGAGTTGGGCAAAAAAATTAAGGTATTT. This encodes CALWDPAQELGKKIKVF.

This clone has just a few counts. A far larger clone is just one base off, so this is likely a read error. This sample also contains other DNA sequences that code for the same CDR3. The chain links TRGV9 to TRGJP. The J gene is absent in TCRdb and was assigned here via DNA matching to germline. This CDR3 region has 17 residues. In germline, CDR1 is GITISATS, CDR2 ISYDGTV (reference sequence). The CDR3 sequence: CALWEDHQELGKKIKVF. The CDR3 region has the DNA TGTGCCCTGTGGGAGGATCATCAAGAGTTGGGCAAAAAAATCAAGGTATTT.

Comment on this clone: With a far larger clone one base away, a read error is the likely cause. The same CDR3 can be traced to other DNA sequences in this sample. This sequence joins TRGV2 and TRGJP2. Assignment of the J gene here rests on matching the DNA to germline, because TCRdb gives none. CDR1 is EGSNGY, CDR2 YDSYNSKV, per germline. The length of the CDR3 is 18 residues. CDR3 DNA sequence: TGTGCCACCTGGGACGGGGTTCCCCGATATAGTAGTGACTGGATCAAGACGTTT. It codes for CATWDGVPRYSSDWIKTF.

Only a few counts were recorded for this clone. For this DNA, TCRdb reports the protein of a much larger clone, which diverges at residue 11, most likely from a read error; the protein presented here is translated directly from the DNA. The chain links TRGV9 to TRGJ1 or TRGJ2. Per the germline V gene, CDR1 is GITISATS and CDR2 is ISYDGTV (reference sequence). The CDR3 has 15 amino acids. The CDR3: CALWEGKTNYDKKLF. The DNA of the CDR3 is TGTGCCTTGTGGGAGGGCAAAACGAATTATGATAAGAAACTCTTT.

As regards this clone: TCRdb's entry gives the protein of a much larger clone, which mismatches this DNA's translation at residue 10, likely from a read error; the protein reported here is translated from the DNA. J is TRGJP2 and V is TRGV9. The CDR3 sequence is 15 residues long. Germline-derived CDR1 and CDR2 are GITISATS and ISYDGTV (reference sequence). The CDR3 DNA is TGTGCCTTGTGGGAGGCGTATAGTAGTGGTTGGATCAAGACGTTT. It yields the protein CALWEAYSSGWIKTF.

This clone has only a few counts. TCRdb's listed protein matches a much larger clone and diverges from this DNA's translation at residue 7, likely through a read error; the protein shown comes from the DNA. V is TRGV9 and J is TRGJ1 or TRGJ2. As TCRdb names no J gene, one was assigned here on the basis of a DNA match to germline. This CDR3 spans 11 amino acids. Looked up from germline, CDR1 is GITISATS and CDR2 is ISYDGTV (reference sequence). The CDR3 here is CALWGGYRKLF. The CDR3 DNA reads TGTGCCTTGTGGGGGGGCTATAGGAAACTCTTT.

This clone is large in the sample. Other DNA sequences in the sample encode the same CDR3. The V call is TRGV9, the J call TRGJP. After removal of 0 bases from V and 9 bases from J, the junction contained 8 bases not matched to a gene. The CDR3 contains 17 residues. Per germline, CDR1 GITISATS and CDR2 ISYDGTV (reference sequence). CDR3 residues: CALWEVQVGLGKKIKVF. The CDR3 DNA reads as TGTGCCTTGTGGGAGGTGCAAGTTGGGTTGGGCAAAAAAATCAAGGTATTT.

Regarding this clone: This likely traces to a read error, being one base from a far larger clone. This same CDR3 is encoded by further DNA sequences in the sample. The V and J genes are TRGV9 and TRGJ1 or TRGJ2. TCRdb does not report a J gene; here it was assigned by matching the DNA to germline references. This CDR3 is 16 amino acids long. V dropped 2 bases and J dropped 2; count of bases not matched to a gene: 12. Germline V gives CDR1 GITISATS, CDR2 ISYDGTV (reference sequence). Written as DNA, the CDR3 is TGTGCCTTGTGGGAGGCCAGGAAGTTCTATTATTATAAGAAACTCTTT. Translating gives CALWEARKFYYYKKLF.

Regarding this clone: The protein recorded in TCRdb matches a much larger clone and deviates from this DNA's translation at residue 9, suggesting a read error; the protein here is obtained by translating the DNA. The chain is built from TRGV3 and TRGJP2. TCRdb leaves out the J gene; it was filled in here by matching the DNA to germline. Germline V lookup: CDR1 VTNTFY, CDR2 YDVSTARD (reference sequence). The CDR3 length is 16 residues. V lost 0 bases, J lost 3 bases, and 7 bases stayed unmatched. This CDR3 reads CATWDRHRGSDWIKTF. DNA for the CDR3: TGTGCCACCTGGGACAGGCACCGGGGTAGTGATTGGATCAAGACGTTT.

This clone was found many times. The J gene is TRGJP, the V gene TRGV9. Trimming cost V 3 bases and J 6 bases; bases outside gene matches: 8. Per germline, CDR1 GITISATS and CDR2 ISYDGTV (reference sequence). The CDR3 length is 17 residues. As DNA, the CDR3 is TGTGCCTTGTGGGAGCTGCACCCAGAGTTGGGCAAAAAAATCAAGGTATTT. Translating gives CALWELHPELGKKIKVF.

This clone was detected ten times or more. For this DNA, TCRdb reports the protein of a much larger clone, which diverges at residue 5, most likely from a read error; the protein presented here is translated directly from the DNA. The chain couples TRGV9 to TRGJP. Germline lookup yields CDR1 GITISATS and CDR2 ISYDGTV (reference sequence). CDR3 length: 16 residues. Trimming cost V 6 bases and J 4 bases; bases outside gene matches: 6. The CDR3 reads CALWKGQELGKKIKVF. The CDR3 bases are TGTGCCTTGTGGAAGGGACAAGAGTTGGGCAAAAAAATCAAGGTATTT.

To note about this clone: TCRdb attributes to this sequence the protein of a much larger clone, which differs from the DNA translation at residue 11; a read error is likely, and the protein displayed is translated from the DNA. The V gene reported is TRGV9; the J gene is uncalled. The CDR3 runs to 13 residues. Germline V gives CDR1 GITISATS, CDR2 ISYDGTV (reference sequence). The DNA for the CDR3 is TGTGCCTTGTGGGAGGTGCACCGGTATAAGAATCTCTTT. Amino acids: CALWEVHRYKNLF.

About this clone itself: The protein TCRdb gives is from a much larger clone and does not agree with this DNA's translation at residue 3, likely a read error; the protein shown here comes from the DNA. The chain is built from TRGV9 and TRGJP. In the absence of a J gene in TCRdb, the DNA was matched to germline to assign it here. The germline V gene has CDR1 GITISATS and CDR2 ISYDGTV (reference sequence). This CDR3 is built from 17 residues. The CDR3 reads CASWEVRQELGKKIKVF. The CDR3 DNA reads as TGTGCCTCGTGGGAGGTGAGGCAAGAGTTGGGCAAAAAAATCAAGGTATTT.

The sample holds a few counts of this clone. The mismatch at residue 5 between this DNA's translation and the TCRdb protein of a much larger clone likely reflects a read error; the protein shown is translated from the DNA. The V gene is TRGV9, the J gene TRGJ1 or TRGJ2. TCRdb is silent on the J gene; assignment here came from matching the DNA to germline. This CDR3 has 12 amino acids. Germline V lookup: CDR1 GITISATS, CDR2 ISYDGTV (reference sequence). CDR3 sequence: CALWGVLRKKLF. CDR3 sequence (DNA): TGTGCCTTGTGGGGGGTGCTGCGTAAGAAACTCTTT.

This clone was picked up a small number of times. The protein in TCRdb stems from a much larger clone and differs at residue 8 from this DNA's translation, likely a read error; here the protein is translated from the DNA. V gene TRGV4 combines with J gene TRGJ1 or TRGJ2. The CDR3 length is 15 residues. Germline lookup yields CDR1 EGSTGY and CDR2 YDSYTSSV. J gave up 5 bases and V 1 base, and 11 bases lay outside the gene matches. CDR3 region: CATWDGPSLDYKKLF. CDR3 sequence (DNA): TGTGCCACCTGGGATGGACCTTCTCTGGATTATAAGAAACTCTTT.